This TCR beta chain appears in the sequencing data of a study of cytomegalovirus exposure and HLA in healthy donors. A word on this clone: Antigen specificity is unknown.

PCR involved 60 Vbeta and 13 Jbeta primers. Sequencing was performed with immunoSEQ multiplex PCR; in TCRdb, only in-frame clones are kept and a portion is missing. The sample consists of some 130,000 clones, 65% to 80% of them appearing once. Study-wide findings and caveats: According to a later analysis, most TCR beta chains associated with CMV appeared HLA-restricted. Sequencing depth roughly uniform across donors was assumed in presence/absence analyses. TRBV6-2, TRBV6-3 and some other V segments were excluded as indistinguishable.

Trimming removed 6 bases at V and 2 bases at J, with 17 bases between. The CDR3 loop spans 16 amino acids. CDR1 SNHLY and CDR2 FYNNEI come from the germline V gene. The genes are TRBV2 and TRBJ1-5; weak D call: TRBD1 (5 bases). The sequenced material came from PBMCs. The receptor was derived from a male donor in good health and CMV-seropositive. The CDR3 DNA is TGTGCCAGCAGGCCCCATCGGGGGAAGGGCAATCAGCCCCAGCATTTT. Its translation is CASRPHRGKGNQPQHF.